This TCR beta chain was sequenced for a study of T cell responses to AZD1222 COVID-19 vaccine. V gave up 0 bases and J gave up 0 bases, with 8 bases separating them. The CDR3 is made up of 15 amino acids. Germline V gene data show CDR1 as MGHRA and CDR2 as YSYEKL. Data came from immunoSEQ multiplex PCR; TCRdb stores just in-frame clones and leaves some out. The data hold under 140,000 clones, with around 90% observed a single time. The sample was peripheral blood, taken on day 0 of AZD1222 vaccination. This chain uses TRBV4-1 with TRBJ1-1; D is possibly TRBD1 (6 bases). The sequence derives from an adult in good health. This CDR3 is CASSQDGGLNTEAFF. In DNA form, the CDR3 reads TGCGCCAGCAGCCAAGATGGGGGCCTGAACACTGAAGCTTTCTTT.